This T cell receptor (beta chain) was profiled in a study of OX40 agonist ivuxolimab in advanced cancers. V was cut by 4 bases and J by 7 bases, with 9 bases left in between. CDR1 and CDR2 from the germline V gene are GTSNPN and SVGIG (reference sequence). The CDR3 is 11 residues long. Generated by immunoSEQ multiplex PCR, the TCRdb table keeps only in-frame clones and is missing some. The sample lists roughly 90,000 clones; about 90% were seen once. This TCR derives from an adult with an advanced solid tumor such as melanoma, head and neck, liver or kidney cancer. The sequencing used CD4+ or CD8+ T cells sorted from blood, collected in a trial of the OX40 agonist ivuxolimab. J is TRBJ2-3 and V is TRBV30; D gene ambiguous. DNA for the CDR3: TGTGCCTGGATGATCACGAATACGCAGTATTTT. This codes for CAWMITNTQYF.